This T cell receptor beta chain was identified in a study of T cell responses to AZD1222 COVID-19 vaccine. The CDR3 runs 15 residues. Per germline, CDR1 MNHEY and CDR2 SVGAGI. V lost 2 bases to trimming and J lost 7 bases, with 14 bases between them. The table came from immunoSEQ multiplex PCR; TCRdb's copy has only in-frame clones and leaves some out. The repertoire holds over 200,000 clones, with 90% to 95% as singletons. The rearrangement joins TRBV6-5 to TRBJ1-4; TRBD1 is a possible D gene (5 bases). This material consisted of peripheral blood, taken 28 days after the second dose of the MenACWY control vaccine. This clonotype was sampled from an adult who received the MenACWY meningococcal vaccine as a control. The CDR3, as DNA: TGTGCCAGCAGTTACCGGGGGACCAAGGCTGAAAAACTGTTTTTT. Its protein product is CASSYRGTKAEKLFF.